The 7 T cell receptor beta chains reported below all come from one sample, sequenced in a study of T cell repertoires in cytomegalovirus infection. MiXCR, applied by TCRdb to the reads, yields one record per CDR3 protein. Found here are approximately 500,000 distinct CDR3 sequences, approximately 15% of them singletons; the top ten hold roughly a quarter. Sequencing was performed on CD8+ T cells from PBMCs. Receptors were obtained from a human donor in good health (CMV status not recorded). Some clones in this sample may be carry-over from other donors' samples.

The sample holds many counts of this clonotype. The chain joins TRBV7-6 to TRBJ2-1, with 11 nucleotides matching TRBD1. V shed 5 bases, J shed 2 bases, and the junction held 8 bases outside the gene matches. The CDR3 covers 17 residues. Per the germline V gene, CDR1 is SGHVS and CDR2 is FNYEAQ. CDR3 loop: CASSKRTGGATYNEQFF. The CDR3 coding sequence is TGTGCCAGCAGCAAACGGACAGGGGGCGCGACCTACAATGAGCAGTTCTTC.

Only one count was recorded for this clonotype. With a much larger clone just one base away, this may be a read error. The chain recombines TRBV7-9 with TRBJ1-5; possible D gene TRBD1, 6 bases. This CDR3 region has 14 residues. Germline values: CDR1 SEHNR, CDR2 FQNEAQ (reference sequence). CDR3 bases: TGTACCAGCAGCAGGGGAGGGGGGAATCAGCCCCAGCATTTT. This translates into CTSSRGGGNQPQHF.

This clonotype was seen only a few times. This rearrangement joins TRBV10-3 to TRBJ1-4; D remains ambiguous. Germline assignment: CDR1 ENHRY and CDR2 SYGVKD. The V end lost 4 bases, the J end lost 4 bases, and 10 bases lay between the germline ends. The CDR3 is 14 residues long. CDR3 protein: CAISVDINNEKLFF. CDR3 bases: TGTGCCATCAGTGTAGACATCAATAATGAAAAACTGTTTTTT.

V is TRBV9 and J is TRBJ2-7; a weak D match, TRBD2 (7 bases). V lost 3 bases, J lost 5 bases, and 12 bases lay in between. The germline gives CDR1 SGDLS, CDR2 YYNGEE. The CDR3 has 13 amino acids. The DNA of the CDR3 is TGTGCCAGCAGCGGAGGGGGGGGCAACGAGCAGTACTTC. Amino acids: CASSGGGGNEQYF.

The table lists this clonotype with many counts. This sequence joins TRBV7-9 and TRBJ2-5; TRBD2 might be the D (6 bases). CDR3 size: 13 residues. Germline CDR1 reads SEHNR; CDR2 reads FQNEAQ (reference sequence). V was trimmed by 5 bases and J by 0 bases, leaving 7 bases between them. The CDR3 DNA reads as TGTGCCAGCAGCCGGGACTACCAAGAGACCCAGTACTTC. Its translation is CASSRDYQETQYF.

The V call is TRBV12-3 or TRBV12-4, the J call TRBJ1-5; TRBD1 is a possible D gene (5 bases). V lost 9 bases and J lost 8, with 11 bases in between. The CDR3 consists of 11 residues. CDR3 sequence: CARLRVEPQHF. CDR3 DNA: TGTGCCAGACTCAGGGTTGAGCCCCAGCATTTT.

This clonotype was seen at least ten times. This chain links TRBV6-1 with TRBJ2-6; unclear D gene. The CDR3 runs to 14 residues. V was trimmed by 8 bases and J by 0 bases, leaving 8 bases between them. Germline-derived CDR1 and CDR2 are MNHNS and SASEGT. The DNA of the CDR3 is TGTGCCAGCGGTCAGTCCTCTGGGGCCAACGTCCTGACTTTC. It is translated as CASGQSSGANVLTF.